This TCR beta chain was found in a study of control samples from healthy donors and cancer patients. This CDR3 has 12 residues. Per the germline V gene, CDR1 is SGHRS and CDR2 is YFSETQ. V lost 2 bases and J lost 4, with 7 bases in between. This table comes from immunoSEQ multiplex PCR, and its TCRdb copy is limited to in-frame clones, with some not included. The sample shows 150,000 to 200,000 clones, almost 90% of them seen only once. The sample consisted of blood. This TCR was recovered from a woman aged 45-59 years in good health. The chain links TRBV5-1 to TRBJ2-7; D perhaps matches TRBD1 (5 bases). The CDR3 region is CASSFQGYEQYF. The DNA of the CDR3 is TGCGCCAGCAGCTTTCAGGGATACGAGCAGTACTTC.